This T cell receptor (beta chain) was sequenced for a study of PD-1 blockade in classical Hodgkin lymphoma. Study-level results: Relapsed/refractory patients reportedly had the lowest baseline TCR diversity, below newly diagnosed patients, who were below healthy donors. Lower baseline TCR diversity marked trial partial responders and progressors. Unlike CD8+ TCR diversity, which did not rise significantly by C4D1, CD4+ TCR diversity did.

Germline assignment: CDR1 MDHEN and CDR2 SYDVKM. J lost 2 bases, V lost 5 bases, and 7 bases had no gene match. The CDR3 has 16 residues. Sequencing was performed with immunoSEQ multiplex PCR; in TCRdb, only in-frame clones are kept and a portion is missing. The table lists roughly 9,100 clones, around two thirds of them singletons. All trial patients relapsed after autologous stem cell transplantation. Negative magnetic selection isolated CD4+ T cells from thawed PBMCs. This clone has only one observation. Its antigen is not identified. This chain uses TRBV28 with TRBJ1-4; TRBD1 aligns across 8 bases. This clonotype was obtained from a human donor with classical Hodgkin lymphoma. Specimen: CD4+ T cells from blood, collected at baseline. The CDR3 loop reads CASSPQGAATNEKLFF. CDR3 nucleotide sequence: TGTGCCAGCAGTCCGCAGGGGGCCGCGACTAATGAAAAACTGTTTTTT.